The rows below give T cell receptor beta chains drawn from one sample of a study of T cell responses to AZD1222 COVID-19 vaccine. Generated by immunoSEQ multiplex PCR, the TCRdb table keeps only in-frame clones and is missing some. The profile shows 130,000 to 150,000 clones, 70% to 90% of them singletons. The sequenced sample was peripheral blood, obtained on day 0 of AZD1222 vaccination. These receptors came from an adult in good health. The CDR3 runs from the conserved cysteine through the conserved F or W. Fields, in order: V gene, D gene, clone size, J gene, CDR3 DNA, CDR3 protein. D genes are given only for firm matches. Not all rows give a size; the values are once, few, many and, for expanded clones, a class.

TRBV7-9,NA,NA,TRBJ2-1,TGTGCCAGCAATCAGGGGGGTGCCAGCTCCTACAATGAGCAGTTCTTC,CASNQGGASSYNEQFF
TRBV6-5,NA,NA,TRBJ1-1,TGTGCCAGCTCTTACAGAGGGCCGAACACTGAAGCTTTCTTT,CASSYRGPNTEAFF
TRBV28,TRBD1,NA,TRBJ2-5,TGTGCCAGCAAAGGGGGAGGACAGGGAACAGAGACCCAGTACTTC,CASKGGGQGTETQYF
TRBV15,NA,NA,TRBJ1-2,TGTGCCACCAGCAGAGGATCCAGTTCTGGCTACACCTTC,CATSRGSSSGYTF
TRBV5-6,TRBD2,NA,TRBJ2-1,TGTGCCAGCAGCTTTAGGCGGGAGGCGTACAATGAGCAGTTCTTC,CASSFRREAYNEQFF
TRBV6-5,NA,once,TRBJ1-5,TGTGCCAGCAGCCCACAGAAGAATCAGCCCCAGCATTTT,CASSPQKNQPQHF
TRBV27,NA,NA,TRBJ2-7,TGTGCCAGCATCTCGACGAGGCAGTACTTC,CASISTRQYF
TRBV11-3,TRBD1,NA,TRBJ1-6,TGTGCCAGCAGCTTCGGACAGGGGAATTCACCCCTCCACTTT,CASSFGQGNSPLHF
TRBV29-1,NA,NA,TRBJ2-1,TGCAGCGTTGAACCCCGCGGGACCTACAATGAGCAGTTCTTC,CSVEPRGTYNEQFF
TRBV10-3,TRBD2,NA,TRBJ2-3,TGTGCCATCAGATCGACTCTAGCGGGAATGACGGGGGATACGCAGTATTTT,CAIRSTLAGMTGDTQYF
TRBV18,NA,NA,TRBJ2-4,TGTGCCAGCTCACCACCCCCTAGGGGGATAGCCAAAAACATTCAGTACTTC,CASSPPPRGIAKNIQYF